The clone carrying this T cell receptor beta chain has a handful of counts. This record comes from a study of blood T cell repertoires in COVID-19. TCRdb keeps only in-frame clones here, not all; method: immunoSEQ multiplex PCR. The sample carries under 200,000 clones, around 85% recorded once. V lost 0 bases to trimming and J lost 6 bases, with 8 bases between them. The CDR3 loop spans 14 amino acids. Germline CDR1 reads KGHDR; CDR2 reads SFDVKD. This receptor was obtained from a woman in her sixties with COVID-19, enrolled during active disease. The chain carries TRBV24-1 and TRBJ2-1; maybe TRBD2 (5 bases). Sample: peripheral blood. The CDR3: CATSDLTSRNEQFF. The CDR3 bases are TGTGCCACCAGTGATTTGACTAGTCGCAATGAGCAGTTCTTC.